These 28 T cell receptor beta chains originate from one sample sequenced in a study of blood T cell repertoires in COVID-19 (TCRdb year 2020). Library creation used the immunoSEQ multiplex PCR assay. TCRdb limited this immuneACCESS table to in-frame rearrangements with V and J called. A share of clones is missing; checked studies link under half to unresolved V genes, and the rest is unexplained. Counted in this sample were approximately 230,000 clones; 70% to 90% of them appeared once. In total, the top ten clones hold approximately 2.2% of the sample. Sequencing was carried out using peripheral blood. The source of these receptors is a middle-aged woman who had recovered from COVID-19.

The chain couples TRBV28 to TRBJ2-1; 12 bases agree with TRBD2. The CDR3 consists of 13 residues. Germline V gene sequence: CDR1 MDHEN, CDR2 SYDVKM. V was clipped by 9 bases and J by 6 bases; unmatched bases: 3. The CDR3 sequence: CASPSGGANEQFF. The CDR3 nucleotides read TGTGCCAGTCCTAGCGGGGGGGCCAATGAGCAGTTCTTC.

The table lists this clone with a count of one. The chain links TRBV7-2 to TRBJ2-3; possible D gene TRBD2, 6 bases. The CDR3 has 14 amino acids. Per germline, CDR1 SGHTA and CDR2 FQGNSA. With 1 base removed from V and 6 bases from J, the gap between germline ends came to 11 bases. The CDR3 spells CASSLDPGRDTQYF. The CDR3 DNA reads as TGTGCCAGCAGCTTAGATCCAGGGAGGGATACGCAGTATTTT. Full variable domain (remainder filled in from reference TRBV7-2 and TRBJ2-3): GAGVSQSPSNKVTEKGKDVELRCDPISGHTALYWYRQSLGQGLEFLIYFQGNSAPDKSGLPSDRFSAERTGGSVSTLTIQRTQQEDSAVYLCASSLDPGRDTQYFGPGTRLTVL.

The rearrangement uses TRBV28 and TRBJ2-7, with D perhaps TRBD1 (6 bases). This CDR3 has 14 amino acids. V lost 5 bases and J 11 bases, leaving 22 bases between the germline ends. Per germline, CDR1 MDHEN and CDR2 SYDVKM. CDR3 sequence: CASSATQGRKREYF. CDR3 bases: TGTGCCAGCAGTGCAACGCAGGGGAGAAAGAGAGAGTACTTC.

This clone has just one count. V is TRBV27 and J is TRBJ2-7; D not resolved. V was clipped by 3 bases and J by 3 bases, with 9 bases between them. Germline CDR1 is MNHEY and CDR2 is SMNVEV (reference sequence). The CDR3 is made up of 13 amino acids. The CDR3 loop is CASSFRQYYEQYF. As DNA, the CDR3 is TGTGCCAGCAGTTTCAGGCAGTACTACGAGCAGTACTTC.

The chain links TRBV19 to TRBJ2-7, with D tentatively TRBD2 (6 bases). Germline loops: CDR1 LNHDA, CDR2 SQIVND (reference sequence). The CDR3 covers 13 residues. Trimming removed 3 bases at V and 2 bases at J, with 8 bases between. CDR3 sequence (DNA): TGTGCCAGTAGTATTGGGGGGACCTACGAGCAGTACTTC. The encoded protein is CASSIGGTYEQYF.

The chain joins TRBV7-8 to TRBJ2-7; D is undetermined. The CDR3 covers 14 residues. Germline-derived CDR1 and CDR2 are SGHVS and FQNEAQ. Trimming took off 3 bases at V and 3 bases at J, with 12 bases between the two ends. CDR3 loop: CASSLGEALYEQYF. The CDR3 region has the DNA TGTGCCAGCAGCTTGGGTGAGGCCCTCTACGAGCAGTACTTC.

V and J are TRBV7-3 and TRBJ2-1; D possibly corresponds to TRBD2 (5 bases). Germline V lookup: CDR1 SGHTA, CDR2 FQGTGA. Deletions cut 4 bases from V and 2 bases from J, with 12 bases between. This CDR3 spans 15 amino acids. The CDR3 nucleotides are TGTGCCAGCAGCTATACGGCGGGCACCTACAATGAGCAGTTCTTC. This sequence encodes CASSYTAGTYNEQFF. The full variable domain, completed using reference TRBV7-3 and TRBJ2-1, is GAGVSQTPSNKVTEKGKYVELRCDPISGHTALYWYRQSLGQGPEFLIYFQGTGAADDSGLPNDRFFAVRPEGSVSTLKIQRTERGDSAVYLCASSYTAGTYNEQFFGPGTRLTVL.

V usage is TRBV30 and J usage is TRBJ2-1; 13 nucleotides align to TRBD2. Germline CDR1 and CDR2: GTSNPN and SVGIG (reference sequence). The CDR3 has 15 residues. The trim removed 6 bases at V and 4 bases at J, leaving 6 bases unmatched. The CDR3 DNA follows: TGTGCCTGTTCGGGACTAGCGGGGAGTTACAATGAGCAGTTCTTC. Its protein is CACSGLAGSYNEQFF.

For this clone: Germline is not matched at one junction end, which may reflect a read error. The chain recombines TRBV3-1 (or the pseudogene TRBV3-2) with TRBJ2-3; 8 nucleotides align to TRBD1. Germline V CDR1 and CDR2: LGHDT, YNNKEL (reference sequence). The length of the CDR3 is 15 residues. In nucleotides, the CDR3 is TGTGCCAGCAGCCAAGACGGGGCCAGGGGGCGCAAGTTGAATTTT. Translation gives CASSQDGARGRKLNF.

The chain employs TRBV3-1 (or the pseudogene TRBV3-2) and TRBJ1-6; a weak D match, TRBD1 (5 bases). The CDR3 totals 15 residues. Trimming shortened V by 1 base and J by 6 bases, and 10 bases separated the two germline ends. Germline V gene data show CDR1 as LGHDT and CDR2 as YNNKEL (reference sequence). The CDR3 sequence is CASSQGRGTNSPLHF. The CDR3 DNA follows: TGTGCCAGCAGCCAAGGCCGGGGGACTAATTCACCCCTCCACTTT.

The chain is built from TRBV14 and TRBJ2-7; D is undetermined. V gave up 4 bases and J gave up 9 bases, with 13 bases separating them. This CDR3 is built from 12 residues. Germline assignment: CDR1 SGHDN and CDR2 FVKESK. The CDR3 DNA reads as TGTGCCAGCAGCCGAGCGATAACGAGGCAGTACTTC. Translated: CASSRAITRQYF.

The rearrangement links TRBV9 to TRBJ2-7; TRBD1 might be the D (5 bases). Germline values: CDR1 SGDLS, CDR2 YYNGEE. The length of the CDR3 is 14 residues. Trimming left V 0 bases short and J 7 bases short, with 14 bases between. DNA of the CDR3: TGTGCCAGCAGCGTAGTATCAGGGATGGGGGAGCAGTACTTC. It codes for CASSVVSGMGEQYF. Combining the CDR3 with reference TRBV9 and TRBJ2-7 gives the whole variable domain DSGVTQTPKHLITATGQRVTLRCSPRSGDLSVYWYQQSLDQGLQFLIQYYNGEERAKGNILERFSAQQFPDLHSELNLSSLELGDSALYFCASSVVSGMGEQYFGPGTRLTVT.

This clone was picked up one time. The chain is built from TRBV24-1 and TRBJ2-2; perhaps TRBD1 as D (5 bases). The V end lost 1 base, the J end lost 6 bases, and 11 bases lay between the germline ends. Germline values: CDR1 KGHDR, CDR2 SFDVKD. The CDR3 has 15 amino acids. The CDR3 DNA reads as TGTGCCACCAGTGATTTTAGGGGCCGGGCCGGGGAGCTGTTTTTT. This codes for CATSDFRGRAGELFF.

The chain joins TRBV10-3 to TRBJ1-6; 8 positions match TRBD1. Per the germline V gene, CDR1 is ENHRY and CDR2 is SYGVKD. The CDR3 runs to 14 residues. V lost 6 bases, J lost 10 bases, and 8 bases stayed unmatched. The CDR3 is CAIRPTGGESPLHF. CDR3 in DNA: TGTGCCATCAGACCAACAGGGGGGGAATCACCCCTCCACTTT.

The rearrangement uses TRBV6-6 and TRBJ2-3, with TRBD2 identical over 9 bases. This CDR3 is built from 16 residues. The J segment lost 2 bases and the V segment lost 1 base, leaving 4 bases of the junction unmatched. Germline V CDR1 and CDR2: MNHNY, SVGAGI (reference sequence). CDR3 coding DNA: TGTGCCAGCAGTTACTGGGAGCGGGGGGACACAGATACGCAGTATTTT. This encodes CASSYWERGDTDTQYF.

The CDR3 loop reads CASSEAGRGNEQFF. The DNA of the CDR3 is TGTGCCAGCAGCGAGGCCGGTCGGGGCAATGAGCAGTTCTTC. The rearrangement uses TRBV9 and TRBJ2-1; D might be TRBD2 (5 bases). CDR3 length: 14 residues. Germline V gene lookup returns CDR1 SGDLS and CDR2 YYNGEE. V lost 3 bases to trimming and J lost 6 bases, with 13 bases between them.

V is TRBV5-1 and J is TRBJ2-6; D ambiguous. The CDR3 extends over 16 amino acids. V was trimmed by 0 bases and J by 0 bases, leaving 7 bases between them. Looked up from germline, CDR1 is SGHRS and CDR2 is YFSETQ. CDR3: CASSLDTSSGANVLTF. For the CDR3, the DNA is TGCGCCAGCAGCTTGGACACCAGCTCTGGGGCCAACGTCCTGACTTTC.

V is TRBV7-2 and J is TRBJ1-2, with D tentatively TRBD1 (6 bases). Germline lookup yields CDR1 SGHTA and CDR2 FQGNSA. This CDR3 has 14 residues. V was pared by 5 bases and J by 4 bases, with 14 bases between. CDR3 sequence reads: CASSPLTGPYGYTF. CDR3 DNA sequence: TGTGCCAGCAGCCCGTTGACAGGTCCCTATGGCTACACCTTC. Full variable domain (missing parts from reference TRBV7-2 and TRBJ1-2): GAGVSQSPSNKVTEKGKDVELRCDPISGHTALYWYRQSLGQGLEFLIYFQGNSAPDKSGLPSDRFSAERTGGSVSTLTIQRTQQEDSAVYLCASSPLTGPYGYTFGSGTRLTVV.

V usage is TRBV28 and J usage is TRBJ1-6; TRBD1 matches 10 bases. V shed 2 bases, J shed 9 bases, and the junction held 4 bases outside the gene matches. CDR1 MDHEN and CDR2 SYDVKM come from the germline V gene. The CDR3 length is 15 residues. CDR3: CASSLRDRGLSPLHF. CDR3 in DNA: TGTGCCAGCAGTTTAAGAGACAGGGGGCTTTCACCCCTCCACTTT.

For this clone: The same CDR3 is also encoded by other DNA sequences in this sample. The rearrangement uses TRBV27 and TRBJ1-6, with 7 bases identical to TRBD1. The trim removed 3 bases at V and 0 bases at J, leaving 5 bases unmatched. Germline V gene data show CDR1 as MNHEY and CDR2 as SMNVEV (reference sequence). This CDR3 has 17 residues. CDR3 sequence reads: CASSFRDRSSYNSPLHF. The CDR3 DNA is TGTGCCAGCAGTTTTCGGGACAGAAGCTCCTATAATTCACCCCTCCACTTT.

The chain couples TRBV18 to TRBJ2-1, with 9 bases aligning to TRBD2. Germline CDR1 reads KGHSH; CDR2 reads LQKENI. The CDR3 extends over 17 amino acids. With 1 base clipped from V and 8 bases from J, the junction kept 12 bases outside the gene matches. Written as DNA, the CDR3 is TGTGCCAGCTCACCACTCGCCCGGGGTAGCGGGAGCGATGAGCAGTTCTTC. It yields the protein CASSPLARGSGSDEQFF. Full variable domain (rest looked up from reference TRBV18 and TRBJ2-1): NAGVMQNPRHLVRRRGQEARLRCSPMKGHSHVYWYRQLPEEGLKFMVYLQKENIIDESGMPKERFSAEFPKEGPSILRIQQVVRGDSAAYFCASSPLARGSGSDEQFFGPGTRLTVL.

The genes are TRBV6-5 and TRBJ1-4, with a tentative D call TRBD1 (6 bases). The V gene lost 6 bases and the J gene lost 3 bases, with 14 bases spanning the gap. CDR1 and CDR2 (germline): MNHEY, SVGAGI. The CDR3 loop spans 15 amino acids. The CDR3, as DNA: TGTGCCAGCAGCCACTCGACAGGTCCTAATGAAAAACTGTTTTTT. Translated: CASSHSTGPNEKLFF.

The rearrangement links TRBV4-3 to TRBJ1-2; possible D gene TRBD1, 5 bases. With 3 bases removed from V and 4 bases from J, the gap between germline ends came to 9 bases. This CDR3 region has 13 residues. From germline, CDR1 is LGHNA and CDR2 YSLEER. CDR3 coding DNA: TGCGCCAGCAGCCACAGAACAGGCTATGGCTACACCTTC. This translates into CASSHRTGYGYTF.

This clone was found a few times. The genes are TRBV10-3 and TRBJ2-1; 8 nucleotides agree with TRBD2. The CDR3 is made up of 17 amino acids. Germline-derived CDR1 and CDR2 are ENHRY and SYGVKD. Trimming took 0 bases from V and 3 from J; bases not matched to a gene: 7. CDR3 DNA sequence: TGTGCCATCAGTGAGTCGATATTGCTAGCGGGCTACAATGAGCAGTTCTTC. Translating gives CAISESILLAGYNEQFF.

This chain joins TRBV2 and TRBJ2-5; 7 bases are a match to TRBD2. Germline V gene lookup returns CDR1 SNHLY and CDR2 FYNNEI. Trimming at V came to 4 bases and at J to 4 bases, leaving 6 bases not matched to a gene. The CDR3 contains 14 residues. CDR3 amino acids: CASSAGLPAETQYF. The CDR3 coding sequence is TGTGCCAGCAGTGCGGGACTACCGGCAGAGACCCAGTACTTC.

The chain couples TRBV7-3 to TRBJ2-7; perhaps TRBD2 as D (5 bases). The CDR3 spans 14 residues. Trimming took 0 bases from V and 5 from J, leaving 11 bases between them. Germline V gene data show CDR1 as SGHTA and CDR2 as FQGTGA. The CDR3 bases are TGTGCCAGCAGCTTAACGAACGGGATAGACGAGCAGTACTTC. It is translated as CASSLTNGIDEQYF.

This chain uses TRBV4-2 with TRBJ1-2; D is uncertain. CDR1 is LGHNA and CDR2 is YNFKEQ in the germline V gene. Trimming took off 0 bases at V and 2 bases at J, with 13 bases between the two ends. The CDR3 has 16 amino acids. CDR3 protein: CASSQELRQQNYGYTF. The CDR3 DNA sequence: TGTGCCAGCAGCCAAGAGTTGAGGCAGCAGAACTATGGCTACACCTTC.

The chain combines TRBV7-2 with TRBJ2-4; 8 bases fit TRBD2. The CDR3 has 19 residues. The germline gives CDR1 SGHTA, CDR2 FQGNSA. V was clipped by 0 bases and J by 1 base; unmatched bases: 11. The CDR3, as DNA: TGTGCCAGCAGCTTAGCGGATTCGAGCGGGAGAAGGGCCAAAAACATTCAGTACTTC. Encoded protein: CASSLADSSGRRAKNIQYF.